This TCR beta chain was identified in a study of T cell repertoires in cytomegalovirus infection. The wider study: Both recently identified HLA-C-restricted and well-studied HLA-B-restricted CMV epitopes were used in the study. Carrying CMV and the relevant HLA type showed in public TCR beta signatures.

Study results and caveats: The ex vivo response was dominated by HLA-C-restricted CMV-specific TCR beta clonotypes.

In regard to this clonotype: Its antigen remains unidentified.

TCRdb re-derived calls from the reads in MiXCR, one entry per CDR3 protein. There are fewer than 900,000 distinct CDR3 sequences in the sample; almost 30% occur only once, and roughly 13% lies in the top ten. The CDR3 spans 14 residues. The V end lost 5 bases, the J end lost 8 bases, and 16 bases lay between the germline ends. CDR1 and CDR2 from the germline V gene are WSHSY and SAAADI. The specimen comprised cultured CD8+ T cells from PBMCs, sampled from culture after CMV antigen stimulation. The gene calls are TRBV10-2 and TRBJ2-1; no clear D. The TCR comes from a human donor in good health (CMV status not recorded). Some clones in this sample may be carry-over from other donors' samples. Here the CDR3 DNA reads TGCGCCAGCAGTATCGTCAGGCCGAGCGATGAGCAGTTCTTC. It yields the protein CASSIVRPSDEQFF.